This T cell receptor (beta chain) was retrieved from a study of blood T cell repertoires in COVID-19. As for the study in general: Sample material is recorded as cDNA or gDNA derived from T cells, B-cell-depleted T cells, or PBMCs.

Clones were sequenced by immunoSEQ multiplex PCR, and TCRdb holds only the in-frame ones, with some missing. The sample yields 400,000 to 500,000 clones, 70% to 90% seen once. Germline V gene lookup returns CDR1 SGHTA and CDR2 FQGTGA. V dropped 5 bases and J dropped 5 bases, with 12 bases sitting between them. The CDR3 is made up of 13 amino acids. Participants in the exposed group had met a COVID-19 case in the 2 weeks before joining the study. The chain couples TRBV7-3 to TRBJ2-5; TRBD2 might be the D (6 bases). The origin of this receptor is a woman aged 18 to 35 who had been exposed to COVID-19. Sequenced input: PBMCs or T cells enriched from blood (not recorded which). CDR3 protein: CASSQTGEETQYF. The CDR3 bases are TGTGCCAGCAGCCAAACGGGGGAGGAGACCCAGTACTTC.